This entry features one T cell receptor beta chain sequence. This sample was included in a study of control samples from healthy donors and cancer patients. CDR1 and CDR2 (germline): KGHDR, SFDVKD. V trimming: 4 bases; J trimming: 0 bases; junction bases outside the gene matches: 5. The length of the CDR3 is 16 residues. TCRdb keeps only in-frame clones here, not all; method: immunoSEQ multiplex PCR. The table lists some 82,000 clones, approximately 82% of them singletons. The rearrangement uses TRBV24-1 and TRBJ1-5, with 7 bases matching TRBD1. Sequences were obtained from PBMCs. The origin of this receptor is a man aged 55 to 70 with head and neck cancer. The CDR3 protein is CATSDRGGYSNQPQHF. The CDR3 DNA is TGTGCCACCAGTGACCGAGGGGGCTATAGCAATCAGCCCCAGCATTTT.